Listed here are 2 T cell receptor beta chains from one sample, sequenced in a study of shared clonotypes between healthy human individuals. Using immunoSEQ multiplex PCR, the repertoire was profiled, and TCRdb retains in-frame clones only, with some absent. The data show around 510,000 clones, with roughly 95% seen just once and 0.055% to 0.075% held by the top ten. What was sequenced was naive CD4+ T cells sorted from blood. Subset reported: CD45RA+ positively selected. Receptor source: a woman aged 25 to 45 in good health.

J is TRBJ2-2 and V is TRBV19, with D perhaps TRBD1 (6 bases). Germline V lookup: CDR1 LNHDA, CDR2 SQIVND (reference sequence). The V and J ends lost 2 bases and 1 base respectively, with 8 bases between them. The CDR3 loop spans 15 amino acids. The CDR3 region has the DNA TGTGCCAGTAGTATAACAGGGAGGAACACCGGGGAGCTGTTTTTT. Its protein product is CASSITGRNTGELFF.

The chain has TRBV5-1 and TRBJ2-7; D gene uncertain. CDR1 and CDR2 from the germline V gene are SGHRS and YFSETQ. The CDR3 length is 12 residues. The V end was cut by 4 bases, the J end by 4 bases, with 9 bases between. CDR3 sequence (DNA): TGCGCCAGCAGCCCAGTAGGGTACGAGCAGTACTTC. Residues: CASSPVGYEQYF.